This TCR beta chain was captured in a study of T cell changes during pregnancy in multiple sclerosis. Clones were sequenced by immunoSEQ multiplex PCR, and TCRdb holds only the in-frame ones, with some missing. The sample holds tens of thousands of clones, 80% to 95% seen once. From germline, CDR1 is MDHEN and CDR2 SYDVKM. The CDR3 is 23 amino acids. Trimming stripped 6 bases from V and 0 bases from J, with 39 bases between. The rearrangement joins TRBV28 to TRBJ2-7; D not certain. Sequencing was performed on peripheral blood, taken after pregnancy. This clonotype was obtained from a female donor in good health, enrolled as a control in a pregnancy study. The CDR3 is CASSPTSLSLTLSQTLLSYEQYF. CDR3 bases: TGTGCCAGCAGCCCTACTTCGCTATCACTTACCCTTTCACAGACATTACTCTCCTACGAGCAGTACTTC.